This TCR beta chain was observed in a study of blood T cell repertoires in COVID-19. Whole-study context: The origin of the acute and convalescent COVID-19 samples was the United States, Italy and Spain.

Per the study methods: Reference gene primers were amplified, and this amplification served to estimate nucleated cell counts. The method was immunoSEQ multiplex PCR; TCRdb's version includes in-frame clones alone and lacks a portion of them. Clone size and V and J calls were adopted from that table, with D and trimming inferred from the DNA. The sample consists of 270,000 or so clones, about nine tenths of them appearing once. This CDR3 is 13 amino acids long. J gave up 7 bases and V 5 bases, and 7 bases lay outside the gene matches. While infection was still active, Seattle patients were enrolled and then followed longitudinally.

The chain carries TRBV12-3 or TRBV12-4 and TRBJ2-5; TRBD1 aligns across 7 bases. This TCR derives from a woman in her twenties or thirties with COVID-19, enrolled during active disease. Sequenced material: peripheral blood. Written as DNA, the CDR3 is TGTGCCAGCAGTCAGACAGGGATGGGGACCCAGTACTTC. Protein product: CASSQTGMGTQYF.